These 23 T cell receptor beta chains were all obtained from the same sample, sequenced in a study of CD8 T cells in ankylosing spondylitis. TCRdb fed the 5' RACE reads into MiXCR, producing one record per CDR3 protein. The sample lists under 300,000 distinct CDR3 sequences; roughly a tenth were seen once. The sequenced material came from blood, either unsorted or a sorted T cell fraction (not recorded which). Receptor source: a male donor with ankylosing spondylitis or in good health (not recorded which).

CDR3 sequence: CASSLGSSPSTDTQYF. The CDR3 nucleotides read TGTGCCAGCAGCTTGGGGTCTAGTCCTAGCACAGATACGCAGTATTTT. The chain uses TRBV5-6 and TRBJ2-3; no clear D gene. V gave up 0 bases and J gave up 0 bases, with 11 bases separating them. The germline V gene has CDR1 SGHDT and CDR2 YYEEEE. The CDR3 has 16 residues.

Ten or more counts support this clonotype. The chain combines TRBV12-3 or TRBV12-4 with TRBJ2-1; possible D gene TRBD2, 5 bases. V was shortened by 1 base and J by 8 bases, with 9 bases between the two germline ends. CDR3 size: 13 residues. CDR3: CASSLGRRYEQFF. CDR3 bases: TGTGCCAGCAGTTTAGGTCGGAGGTATGAGCAGTTCTTC.

V and J are TRBV7-2 and TRBJ1-1; D remains ambiguous. Trimming removed 4 bases at V and 4 bases at J, with 10 bases between. Germline CDR1 SGHTA, CDR2 FQGNSA. The length of the CDR3 is 13 residues. This chain's CDR3 is CASSSTRGTEAFF. In DNA, the CDR3 is TGTGCCAGCAGCTCCACGCGGGGCACTGAAGCTTTCTTT.

The chain has TRBV11-2 and TRBJ1-4, with D unclear. Looked up from germline, CDR1 is SGHAT and CDR2 is FQNNGV. This CDR3 has 14 amino acids. The V gene lost 4 bases and the J gene lost 6 bases, with 12 bases spanning the gap. CDR3 sequence reads: CASSSRAPDEKLFF. The CDR3, as DNA: TGTGCCAGCAGCTCCCGGGCCCCAGATGAAAAACTGTTTTTT.

This clonotype showed up many times. The genes are TRBV29-1 and TRBJ1-2, with a weak D call TRBD1 (5 bases). This CDR3 is built from 13 residues. Germline loops: CDR1 SQVTM, CDR2 ANQGSEA. V lost 5 bases to trimming and J lost 2 bases, with 12 bases between them. The CDR3 DNA is TGCAGCGTTCCCCCTGAGGGGAACTATGGCTACACCTTC. Amino acid sequence: CSVPPEGNYGYTF.

In its sample, this clonotype was seen many times. The V gene is TRBV5-1, the J gene TRBJ1-3; 8 bases map to TRBD1. The J segment lost 2 bases and the V segment lost 4 bases, leaving 2 bases of the junction unmatched. CDR3 length: 14 residues. Germline lookup yields CDR1 SGHRS and CDR2 YFSETQ. CDR3 bases: TGCGCCAGCAGCCCGACAGGGGCTGGAAACACCATATATTTT. It is translated as CASSPTGAGNTIYF.

This clonotype was counted at least ten times. This chain connects TRBV7-8 to TRBJ1-1; TRBD1 is a possible D gene (5 bases). The CDR3 runs to 14 residues. V lost 4 bases and J 7 bases, leaving 16 bases between the germline ends. CDR1 is SGHVS, CDR2 FQNEAQ, per germline. The CDR3 spells CASSSLYGQGEAFF. CDR3 in DNA: TGTGCCAGCAGCTCCTTATACGGCCAGGGTGAAGCTTTCTTT. The full variable domain, in which reference TRBV7-8 and TRBJ1-1 provide the parts outside the CDR3, is GAGVSQSPRYKVAKRGQDVALRCDPISGHVSLFWYQQALGQGPEFLTYFQNEAQLDKSGLPSDRFFAERPEGSVSTLKIQRTQQEDSAVYLCASSSLYGQGEAFFGQGTRLTVV.

This clonotype has just a few counts. This rearrangement joins TRBV18 to TRBJ2-7; D not certain. CDR1 KGHSH and CDR2 LQKENI come from the germline V gene. The CDR3 has 14 amino acids. Trimming shortened V by 1 base and J by 2 bases, and 9 bases separated the two germline ends. CDR3 in DNA: TGTGCCAGCTCACCACGGGAACAGACCTACGAGCAGTACTTC. It encodes CASSPREQTYEQYF.

The chain carries TRBV6-1 and TRBJ2-7; no clear D gene. V lost 2 bases and J lost 0, with 14 bases in between. CDR1 is MNHNS, CDR2 SASEGT, per germline. CDR3 length: 16 amino acids. The CDR3 coding sequence is TGTGCCAGCAGTGAATCCGGACGTTATTTCTCCTACGAGCAGTACTTC. Its translation: CASSESGRYFSYEQYF.

This clonotype was seen many times. The chain recombines TRBV20-1 with TRBJ2-7; 8 positions agree with TRBD1. The CDR3 totals 13 residues. Looked up from germline, CDR1 is DFQATT and CDR2 is SNEGSKA (reference sequence). V shed 5 bases, J shed 5 bases, and the junction held 8 bases outside the gene matches. This CDR3 reads CSAPGQGGDEQYF. In DNA form, the CDR3 reads TGCAGTGCTCCCGGACAGGGTGGTGACGAGCAGTACTTC.

This clonotype has a single count. In DNA form, the CDR3 reads TGTGCCAGCAGCTTTTGGCTGGGGTACGAGCAGTACTTC. It translates to CASSFWLGYEQYF. The V call is TRBV12-3 or TRBV12-4, the J call TRBJ2-7; D is ambiguous. Trimming pared 6 bases from V and 4 bases from J, leaving 13 bases between. The CDR3 contains 13 residues.

In this sample, this clonotype turned up many times. This CDR3 is CASSYQPNSPLHF. As DNA, the CDR3 is TGTGCCAGCAGTTACCAGCCCAATTCACCCCTCCACTTT. The V call is TRBV6-5, the J call TRBJ1-6; D gene uncertain. From germline, CDR1 is MNHEY and CDR2 SVGAGI. V lost 2 bases and J 7 bases, leaving 6 bases between the germline ends. The CDR3 has 13 amino acids.

The rearrangement uses TRBV27 and TRBJ2-3, with 14 bases that match TRBD2. Germline CDR1 is MNHEY and CDR2 is SMNVEV (reference sequence). The CDR3 sequence is 16 residues long. The V segment lost 5 bases and the J segment 6 bases; nucleotides outside the gene matches: 7. CDR3 region: CASSLSTSGGADTQYF. CDR3 nucleotides: TGTGCCAGCAGTCTGTCGACTAGCGGGGGGGCGGATACGCAGTATTTT.

This clonotype was picked up a small number of times. J is TRBJ1-5 and V is TRBV7-2, with D possibly TRBD1 on 5 matching bases. Germline loops: CDR1 SGHTA, CDR2 FQGNSA. The ends were cut back, 1 base at V and 1 base at J, with 11 bases in the middle. The CDR3 loop spans 16 amino acids. The CDR3 DNA reads as TGTGCCAGCAGCTTAGGGGGGGTGTGGAGCAATCAGCCCCAGCATTTT. It specifies CASSLGGVWSNQPQHF.

This clonotype was seen at least ten times. The V call is TRBV5-1, the J call TRBJ2-5, with unresolved D. CDR1 is SGHRS, CDR2 YFSETQ, per germline. The length of the CDR3 is 16 residues. V lost 0 bases to trimming and J lost 1 base, with 13 bases between them. As DNA, the CDR3 is TGCGCCAGCAGCTTGGTGGGATGGCAGCCCCAAGAGACCCAGTACTTC. Translated, it gives CASSLVGWQPQETQYF.

This clonotype showed up many times. The chain joins TRBV20-1 to TRBJ2-5; 8 bases are shared with TRBD2. The CDR3 consists of 15 residues. With V trimmed by 2 bases and J by 5 bases, 10 bases remained unmatched. Germline CDR1 reads DFQATT; CDR2 reads SNEGSKA (reference sequence). For the CDR3, the DNA is TGCAGTGCTAGATCCGGGGGGGCTTTCGAGGAGACCCAGTACTTC. It translates to CSARSGGAFEETQYF.

This clonotype was counted a few times. The chain has TRBV7-9 and TRBJ1-2, with a tentative D call TRBD1 (5 bases). Trimming stripped 1 base from V and 8 bases from J, with 11 bases between. Germline values: CDR1 SEHNR, CDR2 FQNEAQ (reference sequence). The CDR3 has 13 amino acids. The CDR3 DNA sequence: TGTGCCAGCAGCTTAGTGACAGTACGCGGCTACACCTTC. Its protein is CASSLVTVRGYTF.

The chain recombines TRBV7-8 with TRBJ1-1; 9 bases match TRBD1. The V gene end was trimmed by 4 bases and the J gene end by 10 bases; junction bases not matched to a gene: 4. CDR3 length: 12 amino acids. Germline CDR1 reads SGHVS; CDR2 reads FQNEAQ. The DNA for the CDR3 is TGTGCCAGCAGCTGGAGGGACAGGGTAGCTTTCTTT. It codes for CASSWRDRVAFF. Supplemented by reference TRBV7-8 and TRBJ1-1, the full variable domain reads GAGVSQSPRYKVAKRGQDVALRCDPISGHVSLFWYQQALGQGPEFLTYFQNEAQLDKSGLPSDRFFAERPEGSVSTLKIQRTQQEDSAVYLCASSWRDRVAFFGQGTRLTVV.

This clonotype was seen many times. The rearrangement links TRBV27 to TRBJ1-4; 7 nucleotides line up with TRBD1. Germline trimming cut 5 bases from V and 0 bases from J; bases unmatched to any gene: 0. The CDR3 totals 14 residues. Germline lookup yields CDR1 MNHEY and CDR2 SMNVEV (reference sequence). The CDR3 sequence: CASSGQATNEKLFF. In nucleotides, the CDR3 is TGTGCCAGCAGTGGACAGGCAACTAATGAAAAACTGTTTTTT.

The CDR3 protein is CASSPGSRNEQFF. CDR3 bases: TGTGCCAGTAGCCCCGGGTCCCGCAATGAGCAGTTCTTC. V is TRBV6-1 and J is TRBJ2-1; the D is unclear. The CDR3 runs to 13 residues. V lost 9 bases and J lost 6, with 15 bases in between. CDR1 and CDR2 (germline): MNHNS, SASEGT.

With respect to this clonotype: Compared with germline, one end of the junction differs, possibly owing to a read error. J is TRBJ1-6 and V is TRBV12-3 or TRBV12-4; 7 bases align to TRBD1. This CDR3 has 19 residues. CDR3: CAISLEGAGESSYNSPLHF. CDR3 nucleotide sequence: TGTGCCATCAGTTTAGAGGGGGCAGGCGAAAGCTCCTATAATTCACCCCTCCACTTT.

This chain links TRBV6-1 with TRBJ1-2; 7 bases are a match to TRBD1. Germline V gene data show CDR1 as MNHNS and CDR2 as SASEGT. This CDR3 spans 12 amino acids. V lost 2 bases, J lost 9 bases, and 3 bases stayed unmatched. The CDR3 sequence: CASSETGQSYTF. CDR3 nucleotides: TGTGCCAGCAGTGAAACGGGACAGAGCTACACCTTC.

This clonotype was seen a handful of times. This sequence joins TRBV19 and TRBJ1-1; unclear D gene. The CDR3 loop spans 12 amino acids. The V end was cut by 5 bases, the J end by 3 bases, with 7 bases between. CDR1 LNHDA and CDR2 SQIVND come from the germline V gene (reference sequence). CDR3: CASSPPDTEAFF. CDR3 coding DNA: TGTGCCAGTAGTCCCCCCGACACTGAAGCTTTCTTT.